This paragraph reports one T cell receptor beta chain. Antigen unknown. This table comes from immunoSEQ multiplex PCR, and its TCRdb copy is limited to in-frame clones, with some not included. The profile shows 9,500 to 12,000 clones, approximately 90% of them singletons. The entry originates in a study of Tregs in tolerant kidney transplant recipients. Study as a whole: Related graft donors supplied nonmyeloablative bone marrow transplants, and mixed chimerism was transient.

Germline V CDR1 and CDR2: SGHTA, FQGNSA. The CDR3 has 16 residues. The chain links TRBV7-2 to TRBJ2-7; D unclear. The DNA end lines up better with TRBJ2-5; the J call may be wrong. The starting material was Tregs from blood cultured with allogeneic cells, obtained before the transplant. The receptor's source is a human patient who received a combined kidney and bone marrow transplant. As DNA, the CDR3 is TGTGCCAGCAGCTTAGTTGTAACAGCCAACCAAGAGACCCAGTACTTC. Its protein product is CASSLVVTANQETQYF.